Sequencing of this TCR beta chain was carried out in a study of cytomegalovirus exposure and HLA in healthy donors. The PCR ran on 60 Vbeta and 13 Jbeta primers. This table comes from immunoSEQ multiplex PCR, and its TCRdb copy is limited to in-frame clones, with some not included. The table lists fewer than 150,000 clones, 73% of them singletons, with about an eighth in the top ten. The sequencing sample was made of PBMCs. The TCR comes from a human donor in good health.

CDR3 bases: TGTGCCAGCAGCTTCGGGGGGTATAGCACAGATACGCAGTATTTT. Residues: CASSFGGYSTDTQYF. The rearrangement joins TRBV5-4 to TRBJ2-3; TRBD2 aligns across 7 bases. V was clipped by 2 bases and J by 0 bases; unmatched bases: 3. Germline V lookup: CDR1 SGHNT, CDR2 YYREEE (reference sequence). The CDR3 loop spans 15 amino acids.